This TCR beta chain came from a study of Ad26.COV2.S vaccination and SARS-CoV-2 variants. Only in-frame clones appear in the TCRdb table, and some are missing; sequencing was by immunoSEQ multiplex PCR. The repertoire consists of over 250,000 clones, with around 87% occurring once and the leading ten covering less than 3.5%. Germline CDR1 reads GTSNPN; CDR2 reads SVGIG (reference sequence). CDR3 length: 16 amino acids. The V end was cut by 0 bases, the J end by 4 bases, with 18 bases between. The treatment: some 20 received Ad26.COV2.S at low or high dose, single or two shots; about 5 received placebo; per-sample allocation not given. Repertoires come from day 63 after the first vaccine or placebo injection.

Sequencing used peripheral blood, obtained in a trial of Ad26.COV2.S vaccine versus placebo. The TCR originated in a person between 18 and 59 years old who received the Ad26.COV2.S COVID-19 vaccine or a placebo. The J gene is TRBJ1-2, the V gene TRBV30, with D possibly matching TRBD1 (5 bases). The CDR3 reads CAWSVHIDSKLYGYTF. The CDR3 DNA is TGTGCCTGGAGTGTCCATATCGACAGCAAACTCTATGGCTACACCTTC. Based on the CDR3 plus reference TRBV30 and TRBJ1-2, the full variable domain is SQTIHQWPATLVQPVGSPLSLECTVEGTSNPNLYWYRQAAGRGLQLLFYSVGIGQISSEVPQNLSASRPQDRQFILSSKKLLLSDSGFYLCAWSVHIDSKLYGYTFGSGTRLTVV.